The 15 T cell receptor beta chains given below trace back to one sample, sequenced in a study of blood T cell repertoires in COVID-19. TCRdb's copy holds only in-frame clones and misses some; the assay was immunoSEQ multiplex PCR. The sample comprises more than 12,000 clones, more than 80% of which are singletons, and 2.5% to 3.5% rests with the top ten. What was sequenced was peripheral blood. The source is a human donor in a cohort sampled during active COVID-19.

The chain uses TRBV27 and TRBJ1-5; 10 bases agree with TRBD1. This CDR3 region has 15 residues. The V gene's germline CDR1 is MNHEY and CDR2 SMNVEV (reference sequence). V trimming: 5 bases; J trimming: 7 bases; junction bases outside the gene matches: 8. CDR3 sequence (DNA): TGTGCCAGCAGTATCCGGGGACAGGGGAGACAGCCCCAGCATTTT. The encoded protein is CASSIRGQGRQPQHF.

V and J are TRBV27 and TRBJ1-1; unclear D gene. The V end was cut by 5 bases, the J end by 1 base, with 11 bases between. Per germline, CDR1 MNHEY and CDR2 SMNVEV (reference sequence). CDR3 size: 14 residues. CDR3 residues: CASSPISANTEAFF. Here the CDR3 DNA reads TGTGCCAGCAGTCCCATCAGCGCGAACACTGAAGCTTTCTTT.

This rearrangement joins TRBV6-5 to TRBJ2-1; possible D gene TRBD1, 5 bases. Trimming removed 11 bases at V and 1 base at J, with 15 bases between. Per the germline V gene, CDR1 is MNHEY and CDR2 is SVGAGI. CDR3 length: 14 amino acids. CDR3 sequence reads: CADKGAPSYNEQFF. The CDR3, as DNA: TGTGCCGACAAAGGGGCGCCGTCCTACAATGAGCAGTTCTTC.

This rearrangement joins TRBV6-5 to TRBJ1-4; 7 bases agree with TRBD1. Germline V lookup: CDR1 MNHEY, CDR2 SVGAGI. V lost 6 bases to trimming and J lost 5 bases; unmatched junction nucleotides: 9. The CDR3 consists of 15 residues. The CDR3 here is CASSIDGRGNEKLFF. The CDR3 DNA is TGTGCCAGCAGCATTGACGGCAGGGGGAATGAAAAACTGTTTTTT.

The V call is TRBV3-1 (or the pseudogene TRBV3-2), the J call TRBJ1-1; TRBD1 matches 7 bases. CDR3 length equals 16 residues. V lost 4 bases, J lost 6 bases, and 14 bases stayed unmatched. CDR1 LGHDT and CDR2 YNNKEL come from the germline V gene (reference sequence). The CDR3, as DNA: TGTGCCAGCAGCCGCGGAAGTTTGGCAGGGGGAGCTGAAGCTTTCTTT. This codes for CASSRGSLAGGAEAFF.

The chain combines TRBV5-1 with TRBJ2-5; 8 positions match TRBD2. CDR3 length: 13 residues. J was trimmed by 5 bases and V by 4 bases; bases with no gene match: 4. Looked up from germline, CDR1 is SGHRS and CDR2 is YFSETQ. CDR3 sequence reads: CASSTPGGETQYF. The CDR3 coding sequence is TGCGCCAGCAGCACCCCGGGGGGGGAGACCCAGTACTTC.

V gene TRBV6-1 combines with J gene TRBJ2-5; 9 bases fit TRBD2. V lost 3 bases to trimming and J lost 3 bases; unmatched junction nucleotides: 2. The CDR3 has 14 amino acids. Germline CDR1 reads MNHNS; CDR2 reads SASEGT. CDR3 amino acids: CASSDSGGEETQYF. The DNA of the CDR3 is TGTGCCAGCAGTGATAGCGGGGGCGAAGAGACCCAGTACTTC.

This chain uses TRBV18 with TRBJ2-7; 9 bases align to TRBD2. With 6 bases clipped from V and 2 bases from J, the junction kept 8 bases outside the gene matches. CDR1 is KGHSH and CDR2 is LQKENI in the germline V gene. The CDR3 spans 15 residues. Here the CDR3 reads CASSSGGRGTYEQYF. Here the CDR3 DNA reads TGTGCCAGCTCGTCGGGCGGGAGGGGTACCTACGAGCAGTACTTC.

On this clone: At one end the junction does not follow the germline gene, possibly because of a read error. The chain combines TRBV27 with TRBJ1-2, with no clear D. The CDR3 length is 13 residues. Germline lookup yields CDR1 MNHEY and CDR2 SMNVEV (reference sequence). The CDR3 DNA reads as TGTGCCAGCGGTTTGTCGGTTAACTATGGCTACACCTTC. Its translation is CASGLSVNYGYTF.

This clone was counted once. This sequence joins TRBV5-1 and TRBJ2-5; D is possibly TRBD1 (6 bases). From germline, CDR1 is SGHRS and CDR2 YFSETQ. V shed 0 bases and J shed 3 bases, with 9 bases lying between them. The CDR3 is 14 amino acids. CDR3 DNA: TGCGCCAGCAGCTTGGTGGGGGCCGAAGAGACCCAGTACTTC. It translates to CASSLVGAEETQYF. The complete variable domain, with remaining parts taken from reference TRBV5-1 and TRBJ2-5, reads KAGVTQTPRYLIKTRGQQVTLSCSPISGHRSVSWYQQTPGQGLQFLFEYFSETQRNKGNFPGRFSGRQFSNSRSEMNVSTLELGDSALYLCASSLVGAEETQYFGPGTRLLVL.

The V gene is TRBV5-6, the J gene TRBJ2-5; TRBD1 matches at 7 bases. There are 15 residues in the CDR3. Germline V lookup: CDR1 SGHDT, CDR2 YYEEEE. The J segment lost 4 bases and the V segment lost 4 bases, leaving 10 bases of the junction unmatched. The CDR3 DNA is TGTGCCAGCAGCCACGGCACAGGGGTCGGAGAGACCCAGTACTTC. Translated, it gives CASSHGTGVGETQYF.

V is TRBV30 and J is TRBJ1-5; D uncertain. The CDR3 is 15 residues long. CDR1 is GTSNPN and CDR2 is SVGIG in the germline V gene (reference sequence). V lost 0 bases to trimming and J lost 0 bases, with 9 bases between them. Written as DNA, the CDR3 is TGTGCCTGGAGTGTAGGCGGGTATAGCAATCAGCCCCAGCATTTT. Translating it yields CAWSVGGYSNQPQHF.

The chain couples TRBV18 to TRBJ1-4; 7 bases fit TRBD1. Germline CDR1 and CDR2: KGHSH and LQKENI. The V segment lost 5 bases and the J segment 7 bases; nucleotides outside the gene matches: 7. The CDR3 is 14 amino acids. CDR3 in amino acids: CASSSPGGREKLFF. The DNA of the CDR3 is TGTGCCAGCTCAAGTCCAGGGGGGCGTGAAAAACTGTTTTTT.

This sequence joins TRBV25-1 and TRBJ2-3; 14 bases are a match to TRBD2. Germline CDR1 is MGHDK and CDR2 is SYGVNS. V shed 4 bases, J shed 0 bases, and the junction held 6 bases outside the gene matches. The CDR3 length is 18 residues. The CDR3 DNA is TGTGCCAGCAGTGGGACTAGCGGGGGGACCCGTAGCACAGATACGCAGTATTTT. Protein sequence: CASSGTSGGTRSTDTQYF.

The chain is built from TRBV3-1 (or the pseudogene TRBV3-2) and TRBJ1-4; perhaps TRBD1 as D (5 bases). Germline CDR1 is LGHDT and CDR2 is YNNKEL (reference sequence). This CDR3 comprises 15 residues. The V end lost 1 base, the J end lost 5 bases, and 11 bases lay between the germline ends. The chain's CDR3 is CASSQGLAGNEKLFF. The CDR3 DNA is TGTGCCAGCAGCCAAGGGCTCGCAGGGAATGAAAAACTGTTTTTT.